Shown below are 14 T cell receptor beta chains from a single sample sequenced in a study of control samples from healthy donors and cancer patients. Libraries were prepared by immunoSEQ multiplex PCR; TCRdb keeps only in-frame clonotypes and omits some of them. The sample has about 130,000 clones; more than 85% are singletons. The source material was blood. These receptors all stem from a man aged 18 to 29 in good health.

As to this clone: One end of the junction does not line up with germline, which may come from a read error. The gene calls are TRBV6-6 and TRBJ1-1; D is unresolved. This CDR3 contains 13 residues. CDR1 and CDR2 (germline): MNHNY, SVGAGI (reference sequence). The CDR3 sequence: CAGSYSGNTEAFF. As DNA, the CDR3 is TGTGCCGGCAGTTACTCGGGGAACACTGAAGCTTTCTTT.

This chain joins TRBV7-8 and TRBJ2-3; perhaps TRBD2 as D (5 bases). Per germline, CDR1 SGHVS and CDR2 FQNEAQ. V dropped 0 bases and J dropped 6 bases, with 19 bases sitting between them. This CDR3 has 17 amino acids. CDR3 region: CASSLARYTGILDTQYF. In DNA, the CDR3 is TGTGCCAGCAGCTTAGCGCGGTACACGGGGATCCTGGATACGCAGTATTTT.

The genes are TRBV27 and TRBJ1-3, with D unclear. The CDR3 runs to 13 residues. CDR1 is MNHEY and CDR2 is SMNVEV in the germline V gene (reference sequence). Trimming left V 3 bases short and J 4 bases short, with 7 bases between. CDR3 amino acids: CASSLAQGNTIYF. DNA of the CDR3: TGTGCCAGCAGTTTGGCCCAGGGAAACACCATATATTTT.

This rearrangement joins TRBV9 to TRBJ1-3; D is unresolved. The germline CDR1 and CDR2 sequences are SGDLS and YYNGEE. V was cut by 3 bases and J by 3 bases, with 13 bases left in between. The CDR3 is 15 amino acids. This CDR3 is CASSDEGLRGNTIYF. The CDR3 DNA reads TGTGCCAGCAGCGATGAGGGCTTACGTGGAAACACCATATATTTT.

This clone showed up just a few times. The chain is built from TRBV4-1 and TRBJ2-6; D ambiguous. V shed 0 bases and J shed 0 bases, with 12 bases lying between them. Germline lookup yields CDR1 MGHRA and CDR2 YSYEKL. This CDR3 comprises 18 residues. The CDR3 loop is CASSQEIHRYSGANVLTF. The CDR3 DNA sequence: TGCGCCAGCAGCCAAGAAATTCACCGGTACTCTGGGGCCAACGTCCTGACTTTC.

The V and J genes are TRBV9 and TRBJ1-1; D gene unclear. The V gene's germline CDR1 is SGDLS and CDR2 YYNGEE. Trimming took off 4 bases at V and 1 base at J, with 8 bases between the two ends. CDR3 length equals 13 residues. CDR3 in amino acids: CASSQSQNTEAFF. The CDR3 bases are TGTGCCAGCAGCCAAAGTCAGAACACTGAAGCTTTCTTT.

The rearrangement joins TRBV2 to TRBJ2-3; a weak D match, TRBD1 (5 bases). CDR1 SNHLY and CDR2 FYNNEI come from the germline V gene. V was pared by 8 bases and J by 2 bases, with 11 bases between. The CDR3 has 13 residues. The CDR3 is CASGGADTDTQYF. Written as DNA, the CDR3 is TGTGCCAGCGGTGGGGCGGACACAGATACGCAGTATTTT.

The genes are TRBV24-1 and TRBJ2-7, with 7 bases lining up with TRBD2. The CDR3 covers 16 residues. The V gene's germline CDR1 is KGHDR and CDR2 SFDVKD. After removal of 1 base from V and 3 bases from J, the junction contained 8 bases not matched to a gene. Written as DNA, the CDR3 is TGTGCCACCAGTGATTTTGAGGGAGGGAAGCGCTACGAGCAGTACTTC. It is translated as CATSDFEGGKRYEQYF.

V gene TRBV9 combines with J gene TRBJ1-1; no reliable D call. The CDR3 extends over 15 amino acids. Germline loops: CDR1 SGDLS, CDR2 YYNGEE. V was pared by 3 bases and J by 0 bases, with 12 bases between. This CDR3 is CASSGGGKMNTEAFF. The CDR3 DNA is TGTGCCAGCAGCGGAGGTGGGAAAATGAACACTGAAGCTTTCTTT.

The CDR3 here is CASSLVVTGTQYF. CDR3 coding DNA: TGTGCCAGCAGCTTAGTTGTCACTGGAACGCAGTATTTT. V gene TRBV11-1 combines with J gene TRBJ2-3; D ambiguous. The germline V gene encodes CDR1 SGHAT and CDR2 FQDESV (reference sequence). CDR3 size: 13 residues. V was shortened by 1 base and J by 9 bases, with 11 bases between the two germline ends.

The table lists this clone with a few counts. The chain recombines TRBV11-2 with TRBJ1-4, with 9 bases fitting TRBD1. In germline, CDR1 is SGHAT, CDR2 FQNNGV. J gave up 7 bases and V 1 base, and 10 bases lay outside the gene matches. This CDR3 has 17 residues. CDR3 loop: CASSLGTGQGKGEKLFF. The CDR3 DNA reads as TGTGCCAGCAGCTTAGGGACCGGACAGGGGAAAGGTGAAAAACTGTTTTTT.

This chain links TRBV5-1 with TRBJ2-1; tentatively, D is TRBD2 (6 bases). This CDR3 region has 14 residues. V was cut by 1 base and J by 7 bases, with 12 bases left in between. CDR1 and CDR2 (germline): SGHRS, YFSETQ. CDR3 nucleotide sequence: TGCGCCAGCAGCTTGCGCGGGGTCCTAAATGAGCAGTTCTTC. The encoded protein is CASSLRGVLNEQFF.

The chain combines TRBV5-8 with TRBJ2-5; D call uncertain. The CDR3 consists of 14 residues. CDR1 is SGHTS and CDR2 is YDEGEE in the germline V gene. Trimming shortened V by 0 bases and J by 3 bases, and 9 bases separated the two germline ends. The CDR3 spells CASSLATGKETQYF. The CDR3 DNA follows: TGTGCCAGCAGCTTGGCGACGGGTAAAGAGACCCAGTACTTC.

This clone was found once. This chain connects TRBV30 to TRBJ1-1; D is possibly TRBD1 (5 bases). The V end lost 7 bases, the J end lost 0 bases, and 12 bases lay between the germline ends. CDR1 is GTSNPN, CDR2 SVGIG, per germline (reference sequence). This CDR3 has 13 residues. The CDR3 loop reads CAYPGPVNTEAFF. The DNA for the CDR3 is TGTGCCTATCCGGGACCGGTGAACACTGAAGCTTTCTTT.